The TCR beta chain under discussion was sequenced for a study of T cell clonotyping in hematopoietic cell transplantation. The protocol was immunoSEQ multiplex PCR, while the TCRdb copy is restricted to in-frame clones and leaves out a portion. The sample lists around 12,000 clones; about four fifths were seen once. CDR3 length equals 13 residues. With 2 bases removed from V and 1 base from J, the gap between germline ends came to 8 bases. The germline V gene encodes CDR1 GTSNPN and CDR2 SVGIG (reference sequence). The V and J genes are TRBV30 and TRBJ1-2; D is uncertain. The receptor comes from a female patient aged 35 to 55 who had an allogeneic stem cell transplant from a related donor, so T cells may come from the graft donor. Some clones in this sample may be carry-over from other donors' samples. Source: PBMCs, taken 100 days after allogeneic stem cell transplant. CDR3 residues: CAWSRQDNYGYTF. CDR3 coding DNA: TGTGCCTGGAGTCGGCAGGATAACTATGGCTACACCTTC.